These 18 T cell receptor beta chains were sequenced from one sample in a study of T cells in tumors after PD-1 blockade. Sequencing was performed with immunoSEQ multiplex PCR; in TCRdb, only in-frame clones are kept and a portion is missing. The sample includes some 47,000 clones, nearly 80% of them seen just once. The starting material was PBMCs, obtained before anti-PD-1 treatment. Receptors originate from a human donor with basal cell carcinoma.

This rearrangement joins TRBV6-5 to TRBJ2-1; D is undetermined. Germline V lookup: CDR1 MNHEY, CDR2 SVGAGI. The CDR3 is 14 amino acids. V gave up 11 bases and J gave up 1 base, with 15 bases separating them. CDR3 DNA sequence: TGTGCCTCCCCCCGGTTCGGATCCTACAATGAGCAGTTCTTC. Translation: CASPRFGSYNEQFF.

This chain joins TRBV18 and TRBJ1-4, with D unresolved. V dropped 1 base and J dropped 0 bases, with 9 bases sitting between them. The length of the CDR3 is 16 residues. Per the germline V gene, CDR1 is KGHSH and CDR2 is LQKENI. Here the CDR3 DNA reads TGTGCCAGCTCACCACGTCAAGTGTCAACTAATGAAAAACTGTTTTTT. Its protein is CASSPRQVSTNEKLFF.

The chain's CDR3 is CASSLEAGSNTEAFF. CDR3 DNA: TGTGCCAGCAGCCTAGAGGCGGGATCGAACACTGAAGCTTTCTTT. The rearrangement links TRBV3-1 (or the pseudogene TRBV3-2) to TRBJ1-1; D call uncertain. This CDR3 is built from 15 residues. Trimming took 4 bases from V and 1 from J, leaving 13 bases between them. Germline values: CDR1 LGHDT, CDR2 YNNKEL (reference sequence).

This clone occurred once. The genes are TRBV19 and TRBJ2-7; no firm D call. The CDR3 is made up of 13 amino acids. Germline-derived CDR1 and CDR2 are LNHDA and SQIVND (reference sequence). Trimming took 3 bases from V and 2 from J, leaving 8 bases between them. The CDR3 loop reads CASSIARTYEQYF. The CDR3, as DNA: TGTGCCAGTAGTATCGCCAGAACCTACGAGCAGTACTTC. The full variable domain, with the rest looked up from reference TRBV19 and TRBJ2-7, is DGGITQSPKYLFRKEGQNVTLSCEQNLNHDAMYWYRQDPGQGLRLIYYSQIVNDFQKGDIAEGYSVSREKKESFPLTVTSAQKNPTAFYLCASSIARTYEQYFGPGTRLTVT.

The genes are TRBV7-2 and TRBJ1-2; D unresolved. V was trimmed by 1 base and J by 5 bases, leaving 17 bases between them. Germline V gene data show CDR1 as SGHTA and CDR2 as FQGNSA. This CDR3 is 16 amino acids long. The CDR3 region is CASSLGFAAGEYGYTF. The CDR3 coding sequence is TGTGCCAGCAGCTTAGGGTTCGCAGCCGGGGAGTATGGCTACACCTTC.

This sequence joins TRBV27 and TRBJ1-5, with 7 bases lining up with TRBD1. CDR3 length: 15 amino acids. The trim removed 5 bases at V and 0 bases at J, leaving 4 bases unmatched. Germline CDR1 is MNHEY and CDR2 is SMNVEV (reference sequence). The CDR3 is CASSRQGLSNQPQHF. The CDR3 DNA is TGTGCCAGCAGTCGACAGGGTCTTAGCAATCAGCCCCAGCATTTT.

Here the CDR3 reads CASSQRQSAHEQYF. For the CDR3, the DNA is TGTGCCAGCAGCCAACGACAGAGTGCCCACGAGCAGTACTTC. The chain couples TRBV3-1 (or the pseudogene TRBV3-2) to TRBJ2-7, with D perhaps matching TRBD1 (5 bases). Germline values: CDR1 LGHDT, CDR2 YNNKEL (reference sequence). CDR3 length: 14 residues. Between the trimmed V and J ends, which lost 2 bases and 5 bases, there was a span of 13 bases.

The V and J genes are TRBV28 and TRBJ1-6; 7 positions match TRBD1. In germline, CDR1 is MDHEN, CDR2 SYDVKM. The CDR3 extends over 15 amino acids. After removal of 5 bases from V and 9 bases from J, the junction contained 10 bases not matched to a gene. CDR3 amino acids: CASSTLRGLISPLHF. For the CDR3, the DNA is TGTGCCAGCAGTACTCTCAGGGGGTTGATTTCACCCCTCCACTTT.

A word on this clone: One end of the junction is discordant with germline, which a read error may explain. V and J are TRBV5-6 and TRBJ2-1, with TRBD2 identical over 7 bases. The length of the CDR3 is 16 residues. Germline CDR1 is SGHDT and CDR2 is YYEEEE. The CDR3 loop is CASSLGSGLAYNKQFF. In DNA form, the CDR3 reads TGTGCCAGCAGCTTAGGTAGCGGGTTAGCCTACAATAAGCAGTTCTTC.

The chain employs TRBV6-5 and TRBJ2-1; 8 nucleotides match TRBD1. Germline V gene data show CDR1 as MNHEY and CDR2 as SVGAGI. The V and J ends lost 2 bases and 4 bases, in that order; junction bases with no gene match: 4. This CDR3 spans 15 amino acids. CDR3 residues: CASSYQGQVYNEQFF. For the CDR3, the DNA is TGTGCCAGCAGTTACCAGGGACAGGTATACAATGAGCAGTTCTTC.

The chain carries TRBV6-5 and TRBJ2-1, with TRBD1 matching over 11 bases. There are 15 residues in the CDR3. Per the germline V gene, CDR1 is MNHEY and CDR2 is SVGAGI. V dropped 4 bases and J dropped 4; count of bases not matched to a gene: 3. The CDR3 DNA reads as TGTGCCAGCAGTTCCCGGGACAGGGGGTACAATGAGCAGTTCTTC. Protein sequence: CASSSRDRGYNEQFF.

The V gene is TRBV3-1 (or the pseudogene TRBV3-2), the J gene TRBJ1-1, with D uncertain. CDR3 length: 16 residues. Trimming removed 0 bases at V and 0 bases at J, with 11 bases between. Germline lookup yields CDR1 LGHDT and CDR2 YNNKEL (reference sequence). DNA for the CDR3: TGTGCCAGCAGCCAAGATAGGGCAGGAATGAACACTGAAGCTTTCTTT. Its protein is CASSQDRAGMNTEAFF.

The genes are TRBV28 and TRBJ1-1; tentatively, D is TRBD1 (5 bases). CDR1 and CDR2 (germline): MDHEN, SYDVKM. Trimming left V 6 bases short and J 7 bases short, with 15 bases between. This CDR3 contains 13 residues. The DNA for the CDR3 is TGTGCCAGCAGCCCTCCAAAGGGGATTGAAGCTTTCTTT. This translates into CASSPPKGIEAFF. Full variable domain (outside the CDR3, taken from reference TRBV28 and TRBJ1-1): DVKVTQSSRYLVKRTGEKVFLECVQDMDHENMFWYRQDPGLGLRLIYFSYDVKMKEKGDIPEGYSVSREKKERFSLILESASTNQTSMYLCASSPPKGIEAFFGQGTRLTVV.

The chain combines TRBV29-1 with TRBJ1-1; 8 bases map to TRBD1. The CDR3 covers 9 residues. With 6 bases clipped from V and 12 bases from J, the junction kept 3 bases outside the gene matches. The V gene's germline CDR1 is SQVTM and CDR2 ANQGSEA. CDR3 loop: CSVTGATFF. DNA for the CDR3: TGCAGCGTGACAGGGGCGACTTTCTTT. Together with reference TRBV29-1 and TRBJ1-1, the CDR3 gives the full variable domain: SAVISQKPSRDICQRGTSLTIQCQVDSQVTMMFWYRQQPGQSLTLIATANQGSEATYESGFVIDKFPISRPNLTFSTLTVSNMSPEDSSIYLCSVTGATFFGQGTRLTVV.

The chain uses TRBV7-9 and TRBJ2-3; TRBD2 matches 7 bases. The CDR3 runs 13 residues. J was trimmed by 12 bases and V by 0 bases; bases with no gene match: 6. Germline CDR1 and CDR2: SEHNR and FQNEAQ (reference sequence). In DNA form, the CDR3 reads TGTGCCAGCAGCTTAGCGTCGGGGGGTTATCAGTATTTT. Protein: CASSLASGGYQYF.

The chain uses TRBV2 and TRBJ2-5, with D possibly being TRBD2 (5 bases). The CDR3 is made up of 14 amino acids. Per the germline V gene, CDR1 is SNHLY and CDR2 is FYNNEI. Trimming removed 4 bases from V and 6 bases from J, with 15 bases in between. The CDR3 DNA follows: TGTGCCAGCAGTGGTGAGCGGCAAGGGCAGACCCAGTACTTC. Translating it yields CASSGERQGQTQYF.

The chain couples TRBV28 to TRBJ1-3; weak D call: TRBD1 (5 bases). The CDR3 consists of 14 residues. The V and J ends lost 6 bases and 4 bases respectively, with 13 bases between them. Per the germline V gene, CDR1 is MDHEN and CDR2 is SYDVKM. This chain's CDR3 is CASRGGGSGNTIYF. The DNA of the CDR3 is TGTGCCAGCAGGGGCGGGGGGTCAGGAAACACCATATATTTT.

In DNA, the CDR3 is TGTGCCAGCAGTTTTATGCAAACCGGGACAGCTAACTATGGCTACACCTTC. It specifies CASSFMQTGTANYGYTF. This chain links TRBV28 with TRBJ1-2; TRBD1 agrees at 7 bases. Germline assignment: CDR1 MDHEN and CDR2 SYDVKM. The CDR3 runs 17 residues. J lost 0 bases, V lost 3 bases, and 10 bases had no gene match.